This TCR beta chain was identified in a study of T cells in Graves' hyperthyroidism and ophthalmopathy. Study context: Blood from the periphery was taken at initial diagnosis, before any treatment.

Overall study findings and caveats: Most thyroid-expanded clonotypes above 0.001 were also found in blood.

RNA transcripts gave rise to amplified TCR beta CDR3 regions. A set of HTBI primers served as the primers for a first-round RT-PCR of the TCR CDR3. Using its own MiXCR run on the multiplex PCR reads, TCRdb lists one record per CDR3 protein. The sample contains approximately 410,000 distinct CDR3 sequences, about 13% of which appear only once. V gave up 8 bases and J gave up 5 bases, with 18 bases separating them. Germline V gene data show CDR1 as SQVTM and CDR2 as ANQGSEA. This CDR3 spans 13 amino acids. There are many counts of this clonotype. Its cognate antigen is unknown. Hyperthyroidism of Graves' type that showed no ophthalmopathy progression within 18 months was stable. The study left out patients who had uncontrolled infection, other autoimmune disease, pregnancy or lactation.

The specimen sequenced was blood. The chain employs TRBV29-1 and TRBJ2-5, with unresolved D. This TCR was sampled from a woman between 18 and 29 years old with Graves' hyperthyroidism. CDR3 loop: CSSGVSLGETQYF. CDR3 bases: TGCAGCTCAGGCGTCAGTTTGGGTGAGACCCAGTACTTC.